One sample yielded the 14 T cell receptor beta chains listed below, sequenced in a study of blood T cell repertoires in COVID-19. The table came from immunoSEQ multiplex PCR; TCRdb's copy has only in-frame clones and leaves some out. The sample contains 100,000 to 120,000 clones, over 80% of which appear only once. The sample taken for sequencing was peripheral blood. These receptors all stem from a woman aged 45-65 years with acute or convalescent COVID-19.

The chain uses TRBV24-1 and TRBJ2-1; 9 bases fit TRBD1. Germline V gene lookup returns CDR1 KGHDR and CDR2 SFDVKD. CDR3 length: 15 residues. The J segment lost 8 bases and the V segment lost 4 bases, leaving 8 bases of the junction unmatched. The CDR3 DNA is TGTGCCACCAGTGAGACAGGGGGGAGTAAGGATGAGCAGTTCTTC. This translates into CATSETGGSKDEQFF.

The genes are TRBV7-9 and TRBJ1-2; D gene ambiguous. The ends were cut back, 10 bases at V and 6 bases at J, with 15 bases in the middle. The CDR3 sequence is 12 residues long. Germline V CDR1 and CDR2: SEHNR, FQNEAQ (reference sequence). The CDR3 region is CATKRREDGYTF. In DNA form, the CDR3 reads TGTGCCACCAAGAGAAGGGAGGATGGCTACACCTTC.

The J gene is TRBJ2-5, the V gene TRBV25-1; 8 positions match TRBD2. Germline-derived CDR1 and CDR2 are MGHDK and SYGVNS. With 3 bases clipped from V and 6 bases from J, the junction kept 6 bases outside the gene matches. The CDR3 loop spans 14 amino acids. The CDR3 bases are TGTGCCAGCAGTGAGCGGGGGGCCGGGAAGACCCAGTACTTC. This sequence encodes CASSERGAGKTQYF.

The CDR3 nucleotides are TGTGCCAGCAGCTCCCAAGAGGAGCGATACGAGCAGTACTTC. This codes for CASSSQEERYEQYF. This sequence joins TRBV7-2 and TRBJ2-7; D is unresolved. CDR3 length: 14 residues. Looked up from germline, CDR1 is SGHTA and CDR2 is FQGNSA. V was pared by 4 bases and J by 4 bases, with 14 bases between.

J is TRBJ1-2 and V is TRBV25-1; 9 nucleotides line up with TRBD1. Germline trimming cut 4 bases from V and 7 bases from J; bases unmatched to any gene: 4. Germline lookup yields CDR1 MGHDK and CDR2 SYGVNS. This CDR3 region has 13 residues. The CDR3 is CASSVGQGIGYTF. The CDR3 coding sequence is TGTGCCAGCAGTGTCGGACAGGGGATTGGCTACACCTTC.

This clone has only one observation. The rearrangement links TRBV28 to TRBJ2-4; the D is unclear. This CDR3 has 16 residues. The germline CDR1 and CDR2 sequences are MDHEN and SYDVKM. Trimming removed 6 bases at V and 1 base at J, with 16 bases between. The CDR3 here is CASSPSKWAAKNIQYF. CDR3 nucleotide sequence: TGTGCCAGCAGCCCAAGTAAATGGGCTGCCAAAAACATTCAGTACTTC.

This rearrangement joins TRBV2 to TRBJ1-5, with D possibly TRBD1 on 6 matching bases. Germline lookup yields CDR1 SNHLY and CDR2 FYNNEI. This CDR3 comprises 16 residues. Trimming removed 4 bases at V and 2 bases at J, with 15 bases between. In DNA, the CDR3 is TGTGCCAGCAGTGGGGCAGGGGAAGGTCGCAATCAGCCCCAGCATTTT. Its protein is CASSGAGEGRNQPQHF. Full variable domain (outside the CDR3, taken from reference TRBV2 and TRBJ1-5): EPEVTQTPSHQVTQMGQEVILRCVPISNHLYFYWYRQILGQKVEFLVSFYNNEISEKSEIFDDQFSVERPDGSNFTLKIRSTKLEDSAMYFCASSGAGEGRNQPQHFGDGTRLSIL.

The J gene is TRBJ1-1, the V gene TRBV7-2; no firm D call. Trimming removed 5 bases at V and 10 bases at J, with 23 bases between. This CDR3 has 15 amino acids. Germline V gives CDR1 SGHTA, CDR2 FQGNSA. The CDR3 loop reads CASSPIPLSGRRAFF. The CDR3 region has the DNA TGTGCCAGCAGCCCCATTCCGTTGAGCGGAAGAAGAGCTTTCTTT.

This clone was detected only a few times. In DNA, the CDR3 is TGTGCCAGCAGCTTAGCGCAGGGGGCAAACTACACCTTC. It yields the protein CASSLAQGANYTF. This chain links TRBV5-4 with TRBJ1-2, with TRBD1 matching 8 bases. Trimming cost V 2 bases and J 10 bases; bases outside gene matches: 7. Germline CDR1 SGHNT, CDR2 YYREEE (reference sequence). This CDR3 is built from 13 residues. The entire variable domain, with the rest obtained from reference TRBV5-4 and TRBJ1-2, is as follows: ETGVTQSPTHLIKTRGQQVTLRCSSQSGHNTVSWYQQALGQGPQFIFQYYREEENGRGNFPPRFSGLQFPNYSSELNVNALELDDSALYLCASSLAQGANYTFGSGTRLTVV.

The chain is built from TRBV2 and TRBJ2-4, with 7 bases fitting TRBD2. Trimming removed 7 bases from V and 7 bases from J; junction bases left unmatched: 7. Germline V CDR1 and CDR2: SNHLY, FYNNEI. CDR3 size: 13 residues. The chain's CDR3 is CASTEWEGNIQYF. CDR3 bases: TGTGCCAGCACAGAGTGGGAGGGGAACATTCAGTACTTC.

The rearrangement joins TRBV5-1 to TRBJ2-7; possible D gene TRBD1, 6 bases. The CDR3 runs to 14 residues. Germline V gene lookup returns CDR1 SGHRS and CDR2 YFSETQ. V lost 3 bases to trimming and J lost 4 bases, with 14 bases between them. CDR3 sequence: CASSSWTDRYEQYF. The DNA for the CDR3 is TGCGCCAGCAGCTCCTGGACAGATCGTTACGAGCAGTACTTC.

The CDR3 sequence is CASSPGGAGNQPQHF. DNA of the CDR3: TGTGCCAGCAGTCCAGGGGGCGCGGGCAATCAGCCCCAGCATTTT. The rearrangement uses TRBV7-6 and TRBJ1-5; 8 positions match TRBD1. V gave up 6 bases and J gave up 2 bases; unmatched junction bases: 6. This CDR3 has 15 residues. Germline V gives CDR1 SGHVS, CDR2 FNYEAQ.

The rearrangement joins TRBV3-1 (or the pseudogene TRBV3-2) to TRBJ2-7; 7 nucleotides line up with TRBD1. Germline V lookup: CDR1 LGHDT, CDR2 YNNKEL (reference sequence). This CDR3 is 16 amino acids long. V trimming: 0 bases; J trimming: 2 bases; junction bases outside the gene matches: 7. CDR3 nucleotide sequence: TGTGCCAGCAGCCAAGATCAGAGGACAGGAGCCTACGAGCAGTACTTC. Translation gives CASSQDQRTGAYEQYF.

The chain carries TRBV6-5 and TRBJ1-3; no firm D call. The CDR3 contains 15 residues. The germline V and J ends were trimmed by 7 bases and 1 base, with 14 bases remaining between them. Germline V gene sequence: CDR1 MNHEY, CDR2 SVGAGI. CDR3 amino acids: CASKNIWASGNTIYF. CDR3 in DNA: TGTGCCAGCAAGAATATTTGGGCGTCTGGAAACACCATATATTTT.